The source of this TCR beta chain is a study of Tregs in tolerant kidney transplant recipients. As regards this clone: The antigen is undetermined.

TCRdb keeps only in-frame clones here, not all; method: immunoSEQ multiplex PCR. This table holds 95,000 to 120,000 clones, around 90% found once. The CDR3 is 19 residues long. Germline V gives CDR1 SGHDN, CDR2 FVKESK. The V and J ends lost 1 base and 1 base, in that order; junction bases with no gene match: 12. Unstimulated regulatory T cells (CD4+CD25+CD127-), CD4+CD25- non-regulatory cells, CD4 and CD8 cells were FACS-sorted from thawed PBMCs. Study conclusions and caveats: Tregs expanded with activated donor B cells seemed most donor-specific.

Specimen: CD4+ T cells from blood, collected before the transplant. This clonotype was obtained from a human donor who received a combined kidney and bone marrow transplant. This rearrangement joins TRBV14 to TRBJ2-7, with 11 bases matching TRBD1. DNA for the CDR3: TGTGCCAGCAGCCAAGGGGGACAGGGGGTAAAAAGATATTCCTACGAGCAGTACTTC. Translated, it gives CASSQGGQGVKRYSYEQYF.